The rows below give T cell receptor beta chains drawn from one sample of a study of CD8+ T cells in alopecia areata. The method was immunoSEQ multiplex PCR; TCRdb's version includes in-frame clones alone and lacks a portion of them. Counted here are 150,000 to 200,000 clones, about 65% occurring once; the ten biggest clones make up approximately 1.3%. This specimen was CD4+ T cells sorted from blood, taken around week 50, from a patient treated with tofacitinib. All receptors come from a human donor with alopecia areata. CDR3s leave out the opening cysteine and the closing phenylalanine or tryptophan.

v_gene,j_gene,CDR3aa
TRBV30,TRBJ1-4,AWTVLAGEKLF
TRBV5-4,TRBJ2-7,ASSLREGSEQY
TRBV6-5,TRBJ1-1,ATSGQGGYTEAF
TRBV2,TRBJ1-5,ASRGQGISNQPQH
TRBV4-3,TRBJ2-4,ASSQDTSAGVNIQY
TRBV27,TRBJ1-5,ASRGGNQPQH
TRBV14,TRBJ2-2,ASSQDWNTGELF
TRBV30,TRBJ2-2,AWEAGRATGELF
TRBV14,TRBJ2-5,ASSQRAGTSFNWETQY
TRBV2,TRBJ1-2,ASSAGTARST
TRBV5-1,TRBJ1-5,ASSLGAGVNQPQH
TRBV15,TRBJ2-1,ATQPGGDYNEQF